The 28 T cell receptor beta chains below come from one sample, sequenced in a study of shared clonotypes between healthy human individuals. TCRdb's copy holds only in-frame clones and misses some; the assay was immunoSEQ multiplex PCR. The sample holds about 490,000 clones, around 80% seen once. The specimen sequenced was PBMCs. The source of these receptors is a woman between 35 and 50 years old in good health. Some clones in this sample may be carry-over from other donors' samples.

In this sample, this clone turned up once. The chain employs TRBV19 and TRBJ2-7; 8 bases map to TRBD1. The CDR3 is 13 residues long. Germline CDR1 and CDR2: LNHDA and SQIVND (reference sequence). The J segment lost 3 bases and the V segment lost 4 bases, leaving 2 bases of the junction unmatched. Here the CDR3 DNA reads TGTGCCAGTAGTAGGGGACAGGTCTACGAGCAGTACTTC. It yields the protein CASSRGQVYEQYF.

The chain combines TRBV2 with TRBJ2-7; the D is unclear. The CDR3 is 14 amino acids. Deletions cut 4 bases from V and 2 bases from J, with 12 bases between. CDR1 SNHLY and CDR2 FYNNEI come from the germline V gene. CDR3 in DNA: TGTGCCAGCAGTGGTACTTCCACCACCTACGAGCAGTACTTC. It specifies CASSGTSTTYEQYF. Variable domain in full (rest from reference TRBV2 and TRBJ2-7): EPEVTQTPSHQVTQMGQEVILRCVPISNHLYFYWYRQILGQKVEFLVSFYNNEISEKSEIFDDQFSVERPDGSNFTLKIRSTKLEDSAMYFCASSGTSTTYEQYFGPGTRLTVT.

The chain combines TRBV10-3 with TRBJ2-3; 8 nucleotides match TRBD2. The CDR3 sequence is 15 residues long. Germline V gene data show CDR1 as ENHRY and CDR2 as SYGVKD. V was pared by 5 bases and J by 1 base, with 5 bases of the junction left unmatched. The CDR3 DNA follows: TGTGCCATCAGTCAAGCGGGAGAGGGCACAGATACGCAGTATTTT. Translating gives CAISQAGEGTDTQYF.

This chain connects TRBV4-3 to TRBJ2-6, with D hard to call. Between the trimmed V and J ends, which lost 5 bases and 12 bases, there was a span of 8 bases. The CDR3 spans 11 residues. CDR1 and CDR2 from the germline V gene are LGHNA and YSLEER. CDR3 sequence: CASSASRVLTF. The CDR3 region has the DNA TGCGCCAGCAGCGCCTCTCGCGTCCTGACTTTC.

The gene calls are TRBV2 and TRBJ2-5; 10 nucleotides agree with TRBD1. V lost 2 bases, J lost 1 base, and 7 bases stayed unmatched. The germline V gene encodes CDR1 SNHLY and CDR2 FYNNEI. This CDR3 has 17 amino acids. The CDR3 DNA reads TGTGCCAGCAGTGAAACTTTACGGACAGGGGGCCAAGAGACCCAGTACTTC. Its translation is CASSETLRTGGQETQYF. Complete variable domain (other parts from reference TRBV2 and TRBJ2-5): EPEVTQTPSHQVTQMGQEVILRCVPISNHLYFYWYRQILGQKVEFLVSFYNNEISEKSEIFDDQFSVERPDGSNFTLKIRSTKLEDSAMYFCASSETLRTGGQETQYFGPGTRLLVL.

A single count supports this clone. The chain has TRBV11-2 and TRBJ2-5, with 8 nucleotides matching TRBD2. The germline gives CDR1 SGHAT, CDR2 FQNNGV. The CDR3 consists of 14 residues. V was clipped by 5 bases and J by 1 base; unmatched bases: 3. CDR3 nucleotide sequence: TGTGCCAGCAGCCCCGGACTAGCCCAAGAGACCCAGTACTTC. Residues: CASSPGLAQETQYF. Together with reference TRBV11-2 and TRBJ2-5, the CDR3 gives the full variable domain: EAGVAQSPRYKIIEKRQSVAFWCNPISGHATLYWYQQILGQGPKLLIQFQNNGVVDDSQLPKDRFSAERLKGVDSTLKIQPAKLEDSAVYLCASSPGLAQETQYFGPGTRLLVL.

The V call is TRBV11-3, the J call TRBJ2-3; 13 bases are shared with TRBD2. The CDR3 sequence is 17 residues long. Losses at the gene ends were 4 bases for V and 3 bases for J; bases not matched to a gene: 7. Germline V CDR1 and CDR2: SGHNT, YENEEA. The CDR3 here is CASSYRTSGSRTDTQYF. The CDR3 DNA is TGTGCCAGCAGCTATCGGACTAGCGGGAGCCGAACAGATACGCAGTATTTT. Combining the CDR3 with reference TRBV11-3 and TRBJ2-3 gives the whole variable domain EAGVVQSPRYKIIEKKQPVAFWCNPISGHNTLYWYLQNLGQGPELLIRYENEEAVDDSQLPKDRFSAERLKGVDSTLKIQPAELGDSAVYLCASSYRTSGSRTDTQYFGPGTRLTVL.

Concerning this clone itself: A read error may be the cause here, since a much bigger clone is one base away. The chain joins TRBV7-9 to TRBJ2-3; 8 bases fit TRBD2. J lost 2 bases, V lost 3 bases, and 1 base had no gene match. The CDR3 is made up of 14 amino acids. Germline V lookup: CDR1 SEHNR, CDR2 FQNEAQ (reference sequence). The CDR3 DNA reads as TGTGCCAGCAGCTTTAGCGGGATCACAGATACGCAGTATTTT. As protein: CASSFSGITDTQYF. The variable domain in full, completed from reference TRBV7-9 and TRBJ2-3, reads DTGVSQNPRHKITKRGQNVTFRCDPISEHNRLYWYRQTLGQGPEFLTYFQNEAQLEKSRLLSDRFSAERPKGSFSTLEIQRTEQGDSAMYLCASSFSGITDTQYFGPGTRLTVL.

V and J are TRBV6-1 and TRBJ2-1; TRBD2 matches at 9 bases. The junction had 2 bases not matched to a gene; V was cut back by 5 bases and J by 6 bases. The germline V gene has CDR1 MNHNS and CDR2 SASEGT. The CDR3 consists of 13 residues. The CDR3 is CASSSSGSNEQFF. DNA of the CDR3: TGTGCCAGCAGTAGTAGCGGGAGCAATGAGCAGTTCTTC.

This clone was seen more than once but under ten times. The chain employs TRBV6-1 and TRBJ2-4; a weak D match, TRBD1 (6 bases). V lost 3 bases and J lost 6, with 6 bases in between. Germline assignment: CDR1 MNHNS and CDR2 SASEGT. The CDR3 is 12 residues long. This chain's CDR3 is CASSEDRNIQYF. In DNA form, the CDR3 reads TGTGCCAGCAGTGAGGACAGAAACATTCAGTACTTC.

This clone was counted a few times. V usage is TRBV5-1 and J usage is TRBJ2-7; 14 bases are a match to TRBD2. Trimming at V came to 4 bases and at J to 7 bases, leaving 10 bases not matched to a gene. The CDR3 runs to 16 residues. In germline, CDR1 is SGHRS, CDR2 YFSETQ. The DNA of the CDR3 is TGCGCCAGCAGCAGGGGACTAGCGGGAGATAAGGGGGAGCAGTACTTC. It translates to CASSRGLAGDKGEQYF.

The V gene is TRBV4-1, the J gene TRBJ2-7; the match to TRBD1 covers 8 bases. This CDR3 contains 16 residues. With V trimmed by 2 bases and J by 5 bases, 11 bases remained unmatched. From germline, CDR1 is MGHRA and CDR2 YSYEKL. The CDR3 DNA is TGCGCCAGCAGCCAACCCCACGGACAGGGATGGAACGAGCAGTACTTC. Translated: CASSQPHGQGWNEQYF.

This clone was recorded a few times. The CDR3 here is CASNPTSGGYNEQFF. The CDR3 DNA follows: TGTGCCAGCAACCCGACTAGTGGAGGCTACAATGAGCAGTTCTTC. J is TRBJ2-1 and V is TRBV6-6; D possibly corresponds to TRBD2 (6 bases). CDR3 length: 15 residues. Germline CDR1 reads MNHNY; CDR2 reads SVGAGI (reference sequence). V lost 7 bases to trimming and J lost 3 bases, with 16 bases between them.

CDR3 sequence reads: CASRRQGTTYEQYF. The CDR3 nucleotides read TGTGCCAGCAGGAGACAGGGGACAACCTACGAGCAGTACTTC. V gene TRBV28 combines with J gene TRBJ2-7; TRBD1 agrees at 8 bases. The ends lost 6 bases at V and 2 bases at J; junction bases unmatched: 6. The CDR3 is 14 residues long. CDR1 MDHEN and CDR2 SYDVKM come from the germline V gene.

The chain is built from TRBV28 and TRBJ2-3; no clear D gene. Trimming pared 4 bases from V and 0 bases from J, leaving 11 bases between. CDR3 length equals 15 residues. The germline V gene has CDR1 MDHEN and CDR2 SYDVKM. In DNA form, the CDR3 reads TGTGCCAGCAGTTACCTTCAGGCTAGCACAGATACGCAGTATTTT. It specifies CASSYLQASTDTQYF.

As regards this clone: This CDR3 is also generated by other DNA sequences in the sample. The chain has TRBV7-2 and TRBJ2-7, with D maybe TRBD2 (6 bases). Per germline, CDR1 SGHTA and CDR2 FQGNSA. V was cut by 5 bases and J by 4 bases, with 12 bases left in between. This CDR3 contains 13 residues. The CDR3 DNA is TGTGCCAGCAGCCTGGAGGGCCGGTACGAGCAGTACTTC. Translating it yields CASSLEGRYEQYF.

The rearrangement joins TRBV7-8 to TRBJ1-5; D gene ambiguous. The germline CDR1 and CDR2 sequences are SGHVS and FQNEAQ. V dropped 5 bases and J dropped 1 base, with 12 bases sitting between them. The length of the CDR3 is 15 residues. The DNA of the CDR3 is TGTGCCAGCAGCCTACAGTGGGTCAGCAATCAGCCCCAGCATTTT. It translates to CASSLQWVSNQPQHF.

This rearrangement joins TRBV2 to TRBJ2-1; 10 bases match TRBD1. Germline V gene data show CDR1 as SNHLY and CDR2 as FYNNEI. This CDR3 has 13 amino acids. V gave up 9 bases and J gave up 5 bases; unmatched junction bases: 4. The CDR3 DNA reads TGTGCCAGACGGGACAGGGGAAACAATGAGCAGTTCTTC. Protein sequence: CARRDRGNNEQFF.

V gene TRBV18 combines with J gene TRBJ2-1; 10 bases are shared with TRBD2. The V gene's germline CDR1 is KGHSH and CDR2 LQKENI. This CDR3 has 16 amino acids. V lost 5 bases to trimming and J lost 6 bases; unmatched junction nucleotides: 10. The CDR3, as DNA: TGTGCCAGCTCAGTAATGGCTAGCGGGAGCGGCAATGAGCAGTTCTTC. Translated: CASSVMASGSGNEQFF.

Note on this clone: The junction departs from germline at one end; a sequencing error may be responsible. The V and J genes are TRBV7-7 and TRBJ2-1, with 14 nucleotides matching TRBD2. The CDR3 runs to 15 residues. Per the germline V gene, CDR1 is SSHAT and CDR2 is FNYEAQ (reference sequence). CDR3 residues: CASSMGLAGADEQFF. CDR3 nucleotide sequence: TGTGCTAGCAGCATGGGACTAGCGGGAGCTGATGAGCAGTTCTTC.

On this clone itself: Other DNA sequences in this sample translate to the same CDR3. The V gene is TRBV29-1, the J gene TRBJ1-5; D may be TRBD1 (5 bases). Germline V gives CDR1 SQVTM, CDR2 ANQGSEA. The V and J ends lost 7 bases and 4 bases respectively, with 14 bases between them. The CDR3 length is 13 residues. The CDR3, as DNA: TGCAGCGGTACCGACAGCTCGAATCAGCCCCAGCATTTT. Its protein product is CSGTDSSNQPQHF.

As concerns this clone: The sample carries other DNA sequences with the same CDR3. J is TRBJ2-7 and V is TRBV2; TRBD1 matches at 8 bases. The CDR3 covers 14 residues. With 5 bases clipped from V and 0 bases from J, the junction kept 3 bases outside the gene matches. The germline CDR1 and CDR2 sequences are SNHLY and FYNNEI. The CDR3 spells CASSSGTGSYEQYF. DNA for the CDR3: TGTGCCAGCAGTTCCGGGACAGGCTCCTACGAGCAGTACTTC.

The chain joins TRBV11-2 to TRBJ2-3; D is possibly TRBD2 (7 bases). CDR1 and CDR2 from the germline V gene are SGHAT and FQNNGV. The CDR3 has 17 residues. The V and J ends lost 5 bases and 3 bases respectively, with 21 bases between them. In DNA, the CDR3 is TGTGCCAGCAGCACGGGGGCGGGAGCCGGGGTTACAGATACGCAGTATTTT. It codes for CASSTGAGAGVTDTQYF. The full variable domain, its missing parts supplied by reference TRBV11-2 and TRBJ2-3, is EAGVAQSPRYKIIEKRQSVAFWCNPISGHATLYWYQQILGQGPKLLIQFQNNGVVDDSQLPKDRFSAERLKGVDSTLKIQPAKLEDSAVYLCASSTGAGAGVTDTQYFGPGTRLTVL.

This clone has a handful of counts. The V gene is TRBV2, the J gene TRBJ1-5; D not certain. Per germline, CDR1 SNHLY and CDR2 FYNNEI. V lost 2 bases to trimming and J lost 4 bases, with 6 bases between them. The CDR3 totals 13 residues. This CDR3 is CASSEMGNQPQHF. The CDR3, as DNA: TGTGCCAGCAGTGAAATGGGTAATCAGCCCCAGCATTTT.

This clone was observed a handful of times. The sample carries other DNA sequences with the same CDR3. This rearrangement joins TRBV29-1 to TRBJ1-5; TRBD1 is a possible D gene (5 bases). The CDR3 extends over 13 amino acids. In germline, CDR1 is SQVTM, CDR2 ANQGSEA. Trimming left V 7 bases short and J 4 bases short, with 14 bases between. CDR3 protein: CSGTDSSNQPQHF. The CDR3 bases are TGCAGCGGTACCGACAGTTCGAATCAGCCCCAGCATTTT.

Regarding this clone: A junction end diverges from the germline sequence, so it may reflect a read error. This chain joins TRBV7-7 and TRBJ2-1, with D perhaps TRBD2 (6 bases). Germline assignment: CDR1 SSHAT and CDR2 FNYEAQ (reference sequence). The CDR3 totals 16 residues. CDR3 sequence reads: CASSLEPSASYNEQFF. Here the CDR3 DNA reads TGTGCTAGCAGCTTAGAACCTAGCGCCTCCTACAATGAGCAGTTCTTC.

The DNA of the CDR3 is TGTGCCAGCACTAGGACTAGCGGGACATCAGATACGCAGTATTTT. It translates to CASTRTSGTSDTQYF. The J gene is TRBJ2-3, the V gene TRBV5-4; the match to TRBD2 covers 12 bases. Germline CDR1 reads SGHNT; CDR2 reads YYREEE (reference sequence). Trimming removed 6 bases from V and 4 bases from J; junction bases left unmatched: 6. This CDR3 is 15 amino acids long. Full variable domain (rest looked up from reference TRBV5-4 and TRBJ2-3): ETGVTQSPTHLIKTRGQQVTLRCSSQSGHNTVSWYQQALGQGPQFIFQYYREEENGRGNFPPRFSGLQFPNYSSELNVNALELDDSALYLCASTRTSGTSDTQYFGPGTRLTVL.

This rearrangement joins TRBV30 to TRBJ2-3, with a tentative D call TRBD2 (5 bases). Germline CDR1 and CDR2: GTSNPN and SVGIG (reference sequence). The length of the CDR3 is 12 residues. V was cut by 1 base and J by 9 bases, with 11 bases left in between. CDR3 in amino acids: CAWSAGLETQYF. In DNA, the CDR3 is TGTGCCTGGAGTGCCGGACTCGAAACGCAGTATTTT.